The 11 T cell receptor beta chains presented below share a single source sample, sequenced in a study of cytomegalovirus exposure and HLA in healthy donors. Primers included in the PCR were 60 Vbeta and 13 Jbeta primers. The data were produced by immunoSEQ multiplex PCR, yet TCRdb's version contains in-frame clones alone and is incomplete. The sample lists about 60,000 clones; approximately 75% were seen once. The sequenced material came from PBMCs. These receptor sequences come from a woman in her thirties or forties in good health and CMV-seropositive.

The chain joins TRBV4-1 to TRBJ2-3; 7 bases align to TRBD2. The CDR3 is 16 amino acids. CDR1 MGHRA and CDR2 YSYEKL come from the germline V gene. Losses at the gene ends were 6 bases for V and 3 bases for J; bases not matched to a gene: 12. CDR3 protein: CASRRYLTSTTDTQYF. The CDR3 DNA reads TGCGCCAGCAGGCGCTACTTGACTAGCACAACAGATACGCAGTATTTT.

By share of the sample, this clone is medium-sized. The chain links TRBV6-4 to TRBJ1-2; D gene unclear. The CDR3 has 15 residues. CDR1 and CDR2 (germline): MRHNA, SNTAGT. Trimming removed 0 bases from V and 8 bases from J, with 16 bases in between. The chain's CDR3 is CASSDSAESPRGYTF. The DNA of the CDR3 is TGTGCCAGCAGTGACTCTGCGGAATCTCCCCGGGGCTACACCTTC.

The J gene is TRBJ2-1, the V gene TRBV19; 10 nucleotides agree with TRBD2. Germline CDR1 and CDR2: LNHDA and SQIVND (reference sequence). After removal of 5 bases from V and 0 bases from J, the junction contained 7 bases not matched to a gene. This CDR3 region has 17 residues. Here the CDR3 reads CASSPEAGGSSYNEQFF. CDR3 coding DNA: TGTGCCAGTAGTCCCGAAGCGGGGGGGAGCTCCTACAATGAGCAGTTCTTC. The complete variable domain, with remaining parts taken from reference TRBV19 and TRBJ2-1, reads DGGITQSPKYLFRKEGQNVTLSCEQNLNHDAMYWYRQDPGQGLRLIYYSQIVNDFQKGDIAEGYSVSREKKESFPLTVTSAQKNPTAFYLCASSPEAGGSSYNEQFFGPGTRLTVL.

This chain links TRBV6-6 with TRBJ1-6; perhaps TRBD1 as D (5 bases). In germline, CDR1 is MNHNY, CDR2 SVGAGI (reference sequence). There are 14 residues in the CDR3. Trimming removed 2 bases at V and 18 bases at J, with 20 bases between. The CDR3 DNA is TGTGCCAGCAGTTACACCCGAACAGGCGGAGCGACCCACTTT. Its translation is CASSYTRTGGATHF.

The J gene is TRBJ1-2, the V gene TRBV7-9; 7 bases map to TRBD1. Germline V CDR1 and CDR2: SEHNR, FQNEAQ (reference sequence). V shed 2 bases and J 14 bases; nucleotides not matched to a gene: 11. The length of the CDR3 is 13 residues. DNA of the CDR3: TGTGCCAGCAGCTTAAGGGACAGCGGTGGTATGACCTTC. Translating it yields CASSLRDSGGMTF.

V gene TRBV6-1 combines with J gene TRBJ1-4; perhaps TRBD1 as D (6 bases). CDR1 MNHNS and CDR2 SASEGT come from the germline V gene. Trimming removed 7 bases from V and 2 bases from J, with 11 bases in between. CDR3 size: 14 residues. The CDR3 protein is CASNGGATNEKLFF. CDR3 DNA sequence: TGTGCCAGCAATGGGGGCGCGACTAATGAAAAACTGTTTTTT.

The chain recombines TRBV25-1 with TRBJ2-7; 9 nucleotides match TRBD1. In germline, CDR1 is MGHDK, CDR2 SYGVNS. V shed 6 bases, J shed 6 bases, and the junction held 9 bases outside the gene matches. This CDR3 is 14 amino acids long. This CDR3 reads CASRPPGQGREQYF. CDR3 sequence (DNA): TGTGCCAGCAGACCCCCGGGACAGGGACGCGAGCAGTACTTC.

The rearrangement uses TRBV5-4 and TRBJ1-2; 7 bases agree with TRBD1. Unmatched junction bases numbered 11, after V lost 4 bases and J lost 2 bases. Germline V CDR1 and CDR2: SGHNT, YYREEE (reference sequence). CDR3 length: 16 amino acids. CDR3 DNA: TGTGCCAGCAGCGCAAGTCGACAGGGTTTGAACTATGGCTACACCTTC. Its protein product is CASSASRQGLNYGYTF.

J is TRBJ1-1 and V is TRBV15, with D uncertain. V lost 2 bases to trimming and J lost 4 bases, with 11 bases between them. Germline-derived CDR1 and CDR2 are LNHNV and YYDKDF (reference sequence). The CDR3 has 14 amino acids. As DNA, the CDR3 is TGTGCCACCAGCAGACCGTCAGAGGGCACTGAAGCTTTCTTT. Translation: CATSRPSEGTEAFF.

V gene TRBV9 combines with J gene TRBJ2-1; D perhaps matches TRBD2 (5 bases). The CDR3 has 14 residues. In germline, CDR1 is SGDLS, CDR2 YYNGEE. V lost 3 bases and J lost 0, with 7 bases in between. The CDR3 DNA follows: TGTGCCAGCAGCGAAGGGAGCTCCTACAATGAGCAGTTCTTC. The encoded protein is CASSEGSSYNEQFF. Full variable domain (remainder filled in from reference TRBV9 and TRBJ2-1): DSGVTQTPKHLITATGQRVTLRCSPRSGDLSVYWYQQSLDQGLQFLIQYYNGEERAKGNILERFSAQQFPDLHSELNLSSLELGDSALYFCASSEGSSYNEQFFGPGTRLTVL.

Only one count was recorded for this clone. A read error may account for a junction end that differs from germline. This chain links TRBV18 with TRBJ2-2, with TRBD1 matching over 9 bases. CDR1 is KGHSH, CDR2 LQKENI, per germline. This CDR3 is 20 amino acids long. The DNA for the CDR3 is TGTACCAGCTCACCAACTAGAGGACAGGGGATCGTGAAGAACACCGGGGAGCTGTTTTTT. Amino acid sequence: CTSSPTRGQGIVKNTGELFF.